These 23 T cell receptor beta chains came from one sample sequenced in a study of blood T cell repertoires in COVID-19 (dated by TCRdb to the early 2020s). The method was the immunoSEQ multiplex PCR assay. TCRdb mirrors the immuneACCESS table, restricted to in-frame sequences. Some clones are absent from its copies; in checked studies, under half trace to an unresolved V gene, and the reason for the others is unknown. The sample records around 310,000 clones, around 90% of which are singletons. In total, the top ten clones hold roughly 1% of the sample. The material sequenced was peripheral blood. The receptors derive from a woman between 40 and 50 years old with COVID-19, enrolled during active disease.

This clone was detected once. The chain couples TRBV28 to TRBJ1-1; D gene ambiguous. The CDR3 contains 12 residues. Per the germline V gene, CDR1 is MDHEN and CDR2 is SYDVKM. Trimming pared 5 bases from V and 4 bases from J, leaving 8 bases between. The CDR3 nucleotides read TGTGCCAGCAGTCCACGGGGCACTGAAGCTTTCTTT. Amino acid sequence: CASSPRGTEAFF.

This sequence joins TRBV6-5 and TRBJ2-7; 7 positions match TRBD2. The length of the CDR3 is 15 residues. CDR1 and CDR2 (germline): MNHEY, SVGAGI. The V and J ends lost 2 bases and 3 bases, in that order; junction bases with no gene match: 7. The CDR3 is CASSYRRGDFYEQYF. CDR3 DNA: TGTGCCAGCAGTTACCGCCGGGGGGATTTCTACGAGCAGTACTTC.

This rearrangement joins TRBV7-9 to TRBJ1-2; D gene uncertain. This CDR3 has 12 amino acids. From germline, CDR1 is SEHNR and CDR2 FQNEAQ (reference sequence). Trimming stripped 3 bases from V and 5 bases from J, with 7 bases between. Here the CDR3 reads CASSFNQYGYTF. In DNA, the CDR3 is TGTGCCAGCAGCTTTAATCAGTATGGCTACACCTTC.

CDR3 region: CASSSSPGLDNEQFF. The CDR3 nucleotides read TGCGCCAGCAGCTCTTCCCCGGGACTAGACAATGAGCAGTTCTTC. J is TRBJ2-1 and V is TRBV5-1; TRBD2 agrees at 8 bases. Per the germline V gene, CDR1 is SGHRS and CDR2 is YFSETQ. With 3 bases clipped from V and 5 bases from J, the junction kept 7 bases outside the gene matches. The CDR3 runs 15 residues. Looking up the rest from reference TRBV5-1 and TRBJ2-1 gives the full variable domain: KAGVTQTPRYLIKTRGQQVTLSCSPISGHRSVSWYQQTPGQGLQFLFEYFSETQRNKGNFPGRFSGRQFSNSRSEMNVSTLELGDSALYLCASSSSPGLDNEQFFGPGTRLTVL.

V gene TRBV5-5 combines with J gene TRBJ1-4, with TRBD1 as a possible D gene (5 bases). Trimming removed 1 base at V and 5 bases at J, with 12 bases between. This CDR3 contains 15 residues. From germline, CDR1 is SGHKS and CDR2 YYEKEE (reference sequence). The CDR3 DNA sequence: TGTGCCAGCAGCTTGTTGGGGACTGGGAATGAAAAACTGTTTTTT. Translation gives CASSLLGTGNEKLFF.

This chain connects TRBV3-1 (or the pseudogene TRBV3-2) to TRBJ2-1; tentatively, D is TRBD1 (6 bases). Germline V gene sequence: CDR1 LGHDT, CDR2 YNNKEL (reference sequence). CDR3 length equals 16 residues. Trimming stripped 2 bases from V and 3 bases from J, with 14 bases between. For the CDR3, the DNA is TGTGCCAGCAGCCAACCTGGGACACCTAACTACAATGAGCAGTTCTTC. Its protein is CASSQPGTPNYNEQFF.

The chain is built from TRBV5-1 and TRBJ2-5; D might be TRBD1 (5 bases). From germline, CDR1 is SGHRS and CDR2 YFSETQ. This CDR3 is built from 13 residues. The V end was cut by 6 bases, the J end by 4 bases, with 13 bases between. Here the CDR3 DNA reads TGCGCCAGCAAACAGGCGAGGCGAGAGACCCAGTACTTC. Amino acids: CASKQARRETQYF. Together with reference TRBV5-1 and TRBJ2-5, the CDR3 gives the full variable domain: KAGVTQTPRYLIKTRGQQVTLSCSPISGHRSVSWYQQTPGQGLQFLFEYFSETQRNKGNFPGRFSGRQFSNSRSEMNVSTLELGDSALYLCASKQARRETQYFGPGTRLLVL.

This chain links TRBV28 with TRBJ2-7; 11 bases line up with TRBD1. Germline CDR1 is MDHEN and CDR2 is SYDVKM. This CDR3 has 15 residues. V shed 5 bases and J 6 bases; nucleotides not matched to a gene: 9. The CDR3, as DNA: TGTGCCAGCAGTCTGACCGGGACAGGGGGGGGCGAGCAGTACTTC. As protein: CASSLTGTGGGEQYF. Looking up the rest from reference TRBV28 and TRBJ2-7 gives the full variable domain: DVKVTQSSRYLVKRTGEKVFLECVQDMDHENMFWYRQDPGLGLRLIYFSYDVKMKEKGDIPEGYSVSREKKERFSLILESASTNQTSMYLCASSLTGTGGGEQYFGPGTRLTVT.

The V and J genes are TRBV7-9 and TRBJ1-2; TRBD1 is a possible D gene (5 bases). Trimming stripped 7 bases from V and 2 bases from J, with 14 bases between. Germline loops: CDR1 SEHNR, CDR2 FQNEAQ (reference sequence). This CDR3 region has 14 residues. The CDR3 DNA sequence: TGTGCCAGCACCCCGGGAGAGGGGAACTATGGCTACACCTTC. Its translation: CASTPGEGNYGYTF.

V is TRBV4-3 and J is TRBJ2-3, with a tentative D call TRBD2 (5 bases). V was trimmed by 0 bases and J by 5 bases, leaving 15 bases between them. The CDR3 sequence is 16 residues long. Germline lookup yields CDR1 LGHNA and CDR2 YSLEER. The chain's CDR3 is CASSQERVGKRDTQYF. CDR3 in DNA: TGCGCCAGCAGCCAAGAGAGGGTGGGCAAAAGAGATACGCAGTATTTT.

The CDR3 here is CASSLTLVGVFNEQYF. The CDR3 DNA is TGTGCCAGCAGCTTGACACTGGTGGGAGTGTTCAACGAGCAGTACTTC. The chain carries TRBV5-4 and TRBJ2-7; TRBD2 is a possible D gene (5 bases). Germline values: CDR1 SGHNT, CDR2 YYREEE (reference sequence). The CDR3 loop spans 16 amino acids. V lost 1 base and J lost 5, with 19 bases in between.

The CDR3 spells CASATGTAPTYGYTF. The CDR3 DNA reads as TGTGCCAGTGCAACCGGGACAGCACCCACCTATGGCTACACCTTC. V gene TRBV19 combines with J gene TRBJ1-2; 7 bases match TRBD1. V trimming: 8 bases; J trimming: 4 bases; junction bases outside the gene matches: 13. CDR3 length: 15 residues. Germline CDR1 LNHDA, CDR2 SQIVND (reference sequence).

The rearrangement joins TRBV7-9 to TRBJ1-4; D is undetermined. Trimming stripped 3 bases from V and 0 bases from J, with 5 bases between. CDR1 SEHNR and CDR2 FQNEAQ come from the germline V gene (reference sequence). The CDR3 totals 14 residues. The CDR3 nucleotides are TGTGCCAGCAGCTTCTCTGCAACTAATGAAAAACTGTTTTTT. This encodes CASSFSATNEKLFF.

This sequence joins TRBV29-1 and TRBJ1-1; possible D gene TRBD1, 6 bases. Trimming cost V 6 bases and J 4 bases, with 12 bases left between them. Germline CDR1 and CDR2: SQVTM and ANQGSEA. The CDR3 has 12 amino acids. The CDR3 loop reads CSVGQWGTEAFF. The CDR3 nucleotides are TGCAGCGTGGGACAATGGGGCACTGAAGCTTTCTTT.

The chain combines TRBV6-5 with TRBJ2-5; possible D gene TRBD2, 5 bases. The germline V gene encodes CDR1 MNHEY and CDR2 SVGAGI. Trimming removed 2 bases at V and 5 bases at J, with 12 bases between. CDR3 size: 14 residues. The CDR3: CASSYARRRETQYF. The CDR3, as DNA: TGTGCCAGCAGTTACGCACGGAGGCGGGAGACCCAGTACTTC.

The J gene is TRBJ1-2, the V gene TRBV28; 9 bases line up with TRBD1. The V segment lost 2 bases and the J segment 6 bases; nucleotides outside the gene matches: 4. The CDR3 has 14 amino acids. Germline CDR1 reads MDHEN; CDR2 reads SYDVKM. The CDR3 region has the DNA TGTGCCAGCAGTTTACCCGGGACAGGGAATGGCTACACCTTC. Protein: CASSLPGTGNGYTF.

The chain joins TRBV7-9 to TRBJ1-1; 7 nucleotides align to TRBD1. The CDR3 loop spans 15 amino acids. Unmatched junction bases numbered 6, after V lost 4 bases and J lost 1 base. Germline loops: CDR1 SEHNR, CDR2 FQNEAQ (reference sequence). CDR3 residues: CASSSTGAGNTEAFF. The CDR3 DNA sequence: TGTGCCAGCAGCTCTACAGGGGCGGGGAACACTGAAGCTTTCTTT.

The V call is TRBV7-2, the J call TRBJ1-3; unclear D gene. Between the trimmed V and J ends, which lost 1 base and 7 bases, there was a span of 11 bases. CDR3 length: 14 residues. Germline lookup yields CDR1 SGHTA and CDR2 FQGNSA. The CDR3 sequence is CASSLGATWNTIYF. CDR3 in DNA: TGTGCCAGCAGCTTAGGAGCAACGTGGAACACCATATATTTT.

The rearrangement links TRBV23-1 to TRBJ2-1, with a possible D match to TRBD1 (10 bases). TRBV23-1 carries the ORF label, with uncertain function. This CDR3 is 20 amino acids long. With 2 bases removed from V and 5 bases from J, the gap between germline ends came to 28 bases. The CDR3 protein is CASSQRKGQGMLAGNNEQFF. CDR3 in DNA: TGCGCCAGCAGTCAACGGAAGGGACAGGGGATGCTAGCGGGGAACAATGAGCAGTTCTTC.

This chain uses TRBV4-1 with TRBJ1-5; no clear D. The CDR3 has 15 residues. The V gene lost 0 bases and the J gene lost 6 bases, with 12 bases spanning the gap. Germline lookup yields CDR1 MGHRA and CDR2 YSYEKL. The DNA for the CDR3 is TGCGCCAGCAGCCAAGATCCACAGCCAGCTCAGCCCCAGCATTTT. Residues: CASSQDPQPAQPQHF.

The V gene is TRBV9, the J gene TRBJ2-7; D may be TRBD2 (5 bases). V dropped 0 bases and J dropped 0 bases, with 10 bases sitting between them. Germline V gene data show CDR1 as SGDLS and CDR2 as YYNGEE. The CDR3 consists of 15 residues. The CDR3 sequence is CASSVEAGSSYEQYF. In DNA, the CDR3 is TGTGCCAGCAGCGTAGAGGCGGGTAGCTCCTACGAGCAGTACTTC.

The chain recombines TRBV19 with TRBJ1-5, with TRBD1 matching over 8 bases. V lost 9 bases and J lost 2; bases outside the gene matches: 12. The CDR3 runs to 16 residues. Germline values: CDR1 LNHDA, CDR2 SQIVND (reference sequence). CDR3 in DNA: TGTGCCAGCCGAGCTTACGGGACAGGTCGCAATCAGCCCCAGCATTTT. It yields the protein CASRAYGTGRNQPQHF.

The chain uses TRBV6-2 or TRBV6-3 and TRBJ2-7; 11 nucleotides agree with TRBD2. The CDR3 is 17 residues long. Germline-derived CDR1 and CDR2 are MNHEY and SVGEGT. Germline trimming cut 2 bases from V and 0 bases from J; bases unmatched to any gene: 6. The CDR3 sequence: CASSYPSGGLSSYEQYF. Written as DNA, the CDR3 is TGTGCCAGCAGTTACCCTAGCGGGGGGCTCAGCTCCTACGAGCAGTACTTC.